This T cell receptor beta chain was recovered during a study of T cell changes during pregnancy in multiple sclerosis (dated by TCRdb to the late 2010s). Describing the broader study: In women with multiple sclerosis, the researchers looked at how the T cell repertoire shifted as pregnancy progressed.

In regard to this clone: Its antigen has not been determined. Base qualities are not recorded, but no much larger clone differs from it by a single base.

Library preparation employed the immunoSEQ multiplex PCR assay. TCRdb carries this immuneACCESS record with in-frame sequences only. Its versions omit some clonotypes, under half of them owing to an unresolved V gene in the studies checked, with the rest unexplained. This sample has roughly 60,000 clones in its table, and approximately 90% of those were observed once. The ten largest clonotypes hold roughly 0.76% of the sample. This TCR derives from a female donor with multiple sclerosis, enrolled in a pregnancy study. The starting material was CD4+ T cells from peripheral blood mononuclear cells, obtained in the first trimester of pregnancy.

The DNA sequence is TGTGCCAGCAGCACGCGCCTGGGGGACAGGACAGATACGCAGTATTTT. This sequence encodes CASSTRLGDRTDTQYF. The chain couples TRBV9 to TRBJ2-3; the central 8 bases match TRBD1. There are 16 amino acids in the CDR3, from cysteine to phenylalanine inclusive. Here the CDR3 DNA is all that survives: 48 bases in frame from base 1. The V end gives up 4 bases and the J end 3 bases, leaving 10 bases in the junction not matched to a gene. The germline V gene provides CDR1 SGDLS and CDR2 YYNGEE.